The table lists the clone carrying this T cell receptor beta chain with a few counts. As the sequencing template, cDNA was produced by extracting RNA and reverse transcribing it. Profiling relied on immunoSEQ multiplex PCR, and the TCRdb table lists in-frame clones only, not all of them. Of approximately 42,000 clones listed, under 70% are singletons. Sample treatment: oral pan-JAK inhibitor, 5-10 mg twice daily. This sample is drawn from a study of CD8+ T cells in alopecia areata. V was pared by 2 bases and J by 4 bases, with 2 bases between. The CDR3 runs to 12 residues. CDR1 is MGHRA, CDR2 YSYEKL, per germline.

The V gene is TRBV4-1, the J gene TRBJ2-2; the D is unclear. The sequences come from CD8+ T cells sorted from blood, collected at week 4, from a patient treated with tofacitinib. The sequence was obtained from a human donor with alopecia areata. CDR3 in DNA: TGCGCCAGCAGCCAAATCACCGGGGAGCTGTTTTTT. This encodes CASSQITGELFF.